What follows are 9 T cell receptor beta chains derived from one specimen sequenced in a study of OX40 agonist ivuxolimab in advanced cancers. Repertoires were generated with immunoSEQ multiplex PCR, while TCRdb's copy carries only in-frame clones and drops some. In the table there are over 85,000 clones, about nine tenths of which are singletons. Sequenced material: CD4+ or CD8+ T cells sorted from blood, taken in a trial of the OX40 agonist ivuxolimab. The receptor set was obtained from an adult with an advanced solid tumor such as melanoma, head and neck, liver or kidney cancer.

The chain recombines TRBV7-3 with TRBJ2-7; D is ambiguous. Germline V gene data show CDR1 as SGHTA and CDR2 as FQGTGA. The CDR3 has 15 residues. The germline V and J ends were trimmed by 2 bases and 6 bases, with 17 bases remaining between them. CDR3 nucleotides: TGTGCCAGCAGCTTATCCCGTCAAGCCTTTGGCGAGCAGTACTTC. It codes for CASSLSRQAFGEQYF.

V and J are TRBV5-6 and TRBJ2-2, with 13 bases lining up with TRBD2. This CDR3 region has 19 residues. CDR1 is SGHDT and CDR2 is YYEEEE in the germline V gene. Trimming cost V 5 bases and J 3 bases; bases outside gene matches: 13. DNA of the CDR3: TGTGCCAGCAGGAATTCCGGGACTAGCGGGACGGTGTACACCGGGGAGCTGTTTTTT. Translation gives CASRNSGTSGTVYTGELFF.

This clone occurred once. The CDR3 is CASSHRTSGSYNEQFF. For the CDR3, the DNA is TGTGCCAGCAGCCATAGGACTAGCGGGAGTTACAATGAGCAGTTCTTC. The rearrangement links TRBV7-9 to TRBJ2-1; 13 positions match TRBD2. Per germline, CDR1 SEHNR and CDR2 FQNEAQ (reference sequence). This CDR3 comprises 16 residues. With 5 bases clipped from V and 4 bases from J, the junction kept 5 bases outside the gene matches.

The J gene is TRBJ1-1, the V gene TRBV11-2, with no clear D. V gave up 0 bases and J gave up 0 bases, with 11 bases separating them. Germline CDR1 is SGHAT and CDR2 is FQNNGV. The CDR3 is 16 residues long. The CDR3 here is CASSLEFGRMNTEAFF. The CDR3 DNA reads TGTGCCAGCAGCTTAGAATTCGGCAGAATGAACACTGAAGCTTTCTTT.

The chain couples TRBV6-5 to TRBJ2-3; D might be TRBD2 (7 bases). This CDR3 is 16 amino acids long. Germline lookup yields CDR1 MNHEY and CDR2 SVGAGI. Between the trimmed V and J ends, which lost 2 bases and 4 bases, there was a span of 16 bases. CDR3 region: CASSYRGGRGADTQYF. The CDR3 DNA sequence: TGTGCCAGCAGTTACAGGGGGGGGAGGGGTGCAGATACGCAGTATTTT.

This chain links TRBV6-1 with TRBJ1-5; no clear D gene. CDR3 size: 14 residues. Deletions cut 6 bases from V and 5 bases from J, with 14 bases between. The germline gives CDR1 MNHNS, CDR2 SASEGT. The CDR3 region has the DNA TGTGCCAGCAGACCCCGTCGGGTAGATCAGCCCCAGCATTTT. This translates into CASRPRRVDQPQHF.

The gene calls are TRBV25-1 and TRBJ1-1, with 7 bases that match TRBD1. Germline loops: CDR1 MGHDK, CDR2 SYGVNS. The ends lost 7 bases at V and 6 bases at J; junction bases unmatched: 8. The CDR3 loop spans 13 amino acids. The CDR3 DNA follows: TGTGCCAGCACCGACAGGGTTGTGCCTGAAGCTTTCTTT. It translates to CASTDRVVPEAFF.

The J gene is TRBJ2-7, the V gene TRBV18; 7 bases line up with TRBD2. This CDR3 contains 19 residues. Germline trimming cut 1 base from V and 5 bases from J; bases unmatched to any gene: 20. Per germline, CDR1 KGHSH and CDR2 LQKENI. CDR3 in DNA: TGTGCCAGCTCACCACGGGCGGGAGTTGCCAAATGGGGGTTTAACGAGCAGTACTTC. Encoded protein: CASSPRAGVAKWGFNEQYF.

The CDR3 DNA reads TGTGCCAGTAGTAGGGACGGACAGGGGACCTACGAGCAGTACTTC. Residues: CASSRDGQGTYEQYF. This rearrangement joins TRBV19 to TRBJ2-7, with 9 bases identical to TRBD1. The CDR3 runs 15 residues. Trimming at V came to 4 bases and at J to 2 bases, leaving 6 bases not matched to a gene. The germline CDR1 and CDR2 sequences are LNHDA and SQIVND (reference sequence).